This passage covers 26 T cell receptor beta chains from one sample sequenced in a study of cytomegalovirus exposure and HLA in healthy donors. The primer mix had 60 Vbeta and 13 Jbeta primers. Clones were read by immunoSEQ multiplex PCR, and TCRdb kept only the in-frame ones, dropping some. This table has about 180,000 clones, roughly four fifths appearing once. The sequencing sample was made of PBMCs. These receptors all stem from a male donor in good health and CMV-seronegative.

The gene calls are TRBV5-1 and TRBJ2-1; D may be TRBD1 (5 bases). The CDR3 contains 14 residues. Germline CDR1 reads SGHRS; CDR2 reads YFSETQ. V was shortened by 4 bases and J by 3 bases, with 11 bases between the two germline ends. The CDR3 reads CASSLGHDYNEQFF. As DNA, the CDR3 is TGCGCCAGCAGCCTCGGACACGACTACAATGAGCAGTTCTTC.

The V gene is TRBV9, the J gene TRBJ1-6; no definite D call. Germline values: CDR1 SGDLS, CDR2 YYNGEE. Trimming removed 7 bases at V and 2 bases at J, with 16 bases between. CDR3 length: 16 residues. The CDR3 nucleotides are TGTGCCAGCGGTGATCGGGATGGAACCTATAATTCACCCCTCCACTTT. It codes for CASGDRDGTYNSPLHF.

The J gene is TRBJ1-5, the V gene TRBV19; D call uncertain. This CDR3 comprises 13 residues. Germline values: CDR1 LNHDA, CDR2 SQIVND (reference sequence). The V and J ends lost 7 bases and 4 bases respectively, with 11 bases between them. CDR3 coding DNA: TGTGCCAGTATGTACCAGGATAATCAGCCCCAGCATTTT. It translates to CASMYQDNQPQHF.

About this clone: An end of the junction differs from the germline gene, which may be a read error. In the same sample, other DNA sequences code for this CDR3. This rearrangement joins TRBV27 to TRBJ2-7, with 7 bases matching TRBD2. The CDR3 totals 15 residues. From germline, CDR1 is MNHEY and CDR2 SMNVEV (reference sequence). The DNA for the CDR3 is TGTGCCAGCAGTTTATCGTACGGGGGGAAGGTCGAGCAATACTTC. Translation gives CASSLSYGGKVEQYF.

V gene TRBV6-5 combines with J gene TRBJ1-5; D ambiguous. Germline CDR1 and CDR2: MNHEY and SVGAGI. With 3 bases removed from V and 2 bases from J, the gap between germline ends came to 8 bases. CDR3 length: 14 amino acids. CDR3 bases: TGTGCCAGCAGTTATACGGAGCGCAATCAGCCCCAGCATTTT. Translation gives CASSYTERNQPQHF.

This clone was seen only once. In nucleotides, the CDR3 is TGTGCCTGGAGTCCTTCAGATACGCAGTATTTT. It translates to CAWSPSDTQYF. This chain links TRBV30 with TRBJ2-3; D unresolved. The ends were cut back, 2 bases at V and 4 bases at J, with 4 bases in the middle. Germline V gives CDR1 GTSNPN, CDR2 SVGIG (reference sequence). The CDR3 consists of 11 residues.

Here the CDR3 reads CASSWAGPYTGELFF. In DNA, the CDR3 is TGTGCCAGCAGTTGGGCGGGACCTTACACCGGGGAGCTGTTTTTT. The rearrangement uses TRBV27 and TRBJ2-2; a possible D gene is TRBD2 (6 bases). This CDR3 is 15 amino acids long. Germline assignment: CDR1 MNHEY and CDR2 SMNVEV (reference sequence). Deletions cut 4 bases from V and 3 bases from J, with 12 bases between.

The chain has TRBV6-1 and TRBJ1-2; TRBD1 is a possible D gene (5 bases). The CDR3 is 14 amino acids. Germline CDR1 MNHNS, CDR2 SASEGT. V shed 6 bases and J shed 6 bases, with 17 bases lying between them. The CDR3 loop is CASSSGAGRHGYTF. CDR3 bases: TGTGCCAGCAGCTCCGGGGCCGGGAGGCATGGCTACACCTTC.

The chain has TRBV9 and TRBJ2-5; TRBD2 might be the D (6 bases). Germline CDR1 SGDLS, CDR2 YYNGEE. This CDR3 spans 15 amino acids. The V and J ends lost 4 bases and 7 bases respectively, with 20 bases between them. The CDR3 spells CASSPSPGRGGTQYF. The CDR3 bases are TGTGCCAGCAGCCCCTCTCCAGGACGGGGAGGGACCCAGTACTTC.

The chain has TRBV30 and TRBJ1-5, with a weak D call TRBD1 (5 bases). Germline V gene sequence: CDR1 GTSNPN, CDR2 SVGIG (reference sequence). Trimming removed 7 bases from V and 4 bases from J, with 17 bases in between. The length of the CDR3 is 14 residues. The CDR3 sequence: CAFSYRQFNQPQHF. CDR3 DNA: TGTGCCTTTAGCTATCGACAGTTTAATCAGCCCCAGCATTTT.

The genes are TRBV6-5 and TRBJ1-2; D is possibly TRBD1 (5 bases). The CDR3 contains 15 residues. Germline V lookup: CDR1 MNHEY, CDR2 SVGAGI. Trimming pared 0 bases from V and 1 base from J, leaving 9 bases between. The CDR3 loop is CASSYSKGFNYGYTF. The CDR3 DNA reads TGTGCCAGCAGTTACTCGAAGGGGTTTAACTATGGCTACACCTTC.

The count of this clone is one. CDR3 in DNA: TGTGCCAGCAGCTTAGAGGGAGGGACCAGTATCCGAAAACTGTTTTTT. This sequence encodes CASSLEGGTSIRKLFF. The chain carries TRBV7-9 and TRBJ1-4; a weak D match, TRBD1 (5 bases). CDR3 size: 16 residues. Trimming cost V 1 base and J 10 bases, with 19 bases left between them. Germline V lookup: CDR1 SEHNR, CDR2 FQNEAQ (reference sequence).

Only one count was recorded for this clone. V gene TRBV19 combines with J gene TRBJ2-3, with D uncertain. The V gene lost 10 bases and the J gene lost 3 bases, with 11 bases spanning the gap. CDR1 LNHDA and CDR2 SQIVND come from the germline V gene (reference sequence). CDR3 size: 12 residues. The CDR3 DNA is TGTGCCACCTCTCCCGGGACAGATACGCAGTATTTT. Protein: CATSPGTDTQYF.

The chain carries TRBV5-5 and TRBJ1-1, with D possibly TRBD1 on 6 matching bases. The CDR3 covers 15 residues. Germline V gene data show CDR1 as SGHKS and CDR2 as YYEKEE (reference sequence). With 4 bases removed from V and 6 bases from J, the gap between germline ends came to 19 bases. CDR3 amino acids: CASSTLQGVKAEAFF. The CDR3 bases are TGTGCCAGCAGCACGTTACAGGGAGTGAAGGCTGAAGCTTTCTTT.

The rearrangement uses TRBV7-8 and TRBJ1-1; 9 nucleotides align to TRBD1. Germline CDR1 SGHVS, CDR2 FQNEAQ. The junction had 2 bases not matched to a gene; V was cut back by 6 bases and J by 0 bases. This CDR3 comprises 14 residues. DNA of the CDR3: TGTGCCAGCAGGAGGGACAGGGTGAACACTGAAGCTTTCTTT. It codes for CASRRDRVNTEAFF.

CDR3 coding DNA: TGCGCCAGCAGCTTCCGCAGCGGGGAAATCACAGATACGCAGTATTTT. This sequence encodes CASSFRSGEITDTQYF. The J gene is TRBJ2-3, the V gene TRBV5-1, with 7 bases that match TRBD2. This CDR3 region has 16 residues. V shed 2 bases, J shed 2 bases, and the junction held 8 bases outside the gene matches. CDR1 is SGHRS, CDR2 YFSETQ, per germline.

The chain combines TRBV30 with TRBJ2-5, with 7 positions matching TRBD1. The CDR3 has 15 residues. CDR1 and CDR2 (germline): GTSNPN, SVGIG (reference sequence). V shed 2 bases, J shed 2 bases, and the junction held 8 bases outside the gene matches. DNA for the CDR3: TGTGCCTGGAGTATAAACTTGGGACAGCAAGAGACCCAGTACTTC. This encodes CAWSINLGQQETQYF.

For the CDR3, the DNA is TGTGCCAGCAGCGCAGGACTGTTCTCTGGAAACACCATATATTTT. This encodes CASSAGLFSGNTIYF. The chain uses TRBV7-8 and TRBJ1-3; no clear D gene. V shed 5 bases and J shed 0 bases, with 11 bases lying between them. Looked up from germline, CDR1 is SGHVS and CDR2 is FQNEAQ. The CDR3 spans 15 residues. Filled out from reference TRBV7-8 and TRBJ1-3, the complete variable domain reads GAGVSQSPRYKVAKRGQDVALRCDPISGHVSLFWYQQALGQGPEFLTYFQNEAQLDKSGLPSDRFFAERPEGSVSTLKIQRTQQEDSAVYLCASSAGLFSGNTIYFGEGSWLTVV.

This clone was counted once. The chain links TRBV28 to TRBJ2-1; 11 nucleotides match TRBD2. The CDR3 is 15 residues long. From germline, CDR1 is MDHEN and CDR2 SYDVKM. J lost 4 bases, V lost 4 bases, and 3 bases had no gene match. The DNA for the CDR3 is TGTGCCAGCAGTTCCCCTAGCGGGGGGTACAATGAGCAGTTCTTC. Translation gives CASSSPSGGYNEQFF.

V gene TRBV7-8 combines with J gene TRBJ1-2; 7 nucleotides align to TRBD1. The length of the CDR3 is 16 residues. Germline CDR1 and CDR2: SGHVS and FQNEAQ. Trimming removed 5 bases from V and 6 bases from J; junction bases left unmatched: 15. Here the CDR3 DNA reads TGTGCCAGCAGCCTCGCCGGGGGACAGTCTTTTGATGGCTACACCTTC. This codes for CASSLAGGQSFDGYTF.

For this clone: Other nucleotide sequences from this sample produce the same CDR3. V usage is TRBV19 and J usage is TRBJ1-6, with D tentatively TRBD1 (6 bases). This CDR3 contains 15 residues. The V end lost 6 bases, the J end lost 13 bases, and 22 bases lay between the germline ends. Germline assignment: CDR1 LNHDA and CDR2 SQIVND (reference sequence). This CDR3 is CASRVTGAPTSPLHF. CDR3 sequence (DNA): TGTGCCAGTAGGGTGACAGGAGCTCCCACCTCTCCCCTCCACTTT.

The chain uses TRBV5-4 and TRBJ2-1, with D possibly TRBD2 on 6 matching bases. This CDR3 spans 15 amino acids. Germline V lookup: CDR1 SGHNT, CDR2 YYREEE (reference sequence). Trimming took off 4 bases at V and 5 bases at J, with 16 bases between the two ends. The CDR3 sequence is CASSQTSNSHNEQFF. CDR3 sequence (DNA): TGTGCCAGCAGCCAAACTAGCAACAGCCACAATGAGCAGTTCTTC.

J is TRBJ2-1 and V is TRBV9; the D gene is possibly TRBD2 (6 bases). CDR1 is SGDLS and CDR2 is YYNGEE in the germline V gene. The CDR3 has 16 residues. The V end was cut by 3 bases, the J end by 0 bases, with 13 bases between. DNA for the CDR3: TGTGCCAGCAGCGGGGGGGAGTTTCGCTCCTACAATGAGCAGTTCTTC. Residues: CASSGGEFRSYNEQFF.

V usage is TRBV28 and J usage is TRBJ1-2; D is perhaps TRBD1 (6 bases). CDR3 length equals 13 residues. V lost 2 bases, J lost 4 bases, and 8 bases lay in between. Germline V gene sequence: CDR1 MDHEN, CDR2 SYDVKM. The CDR3 loop reads CASSLGGAYGYTF. As DNA, the CDR3 is TGTGCCAGCAGTTTAGGGGGGGCCTATGGCTACACCTTC.

The V gene is TRBV2, the J gene TRBJ1-6; no firm D call. The CDR3 extends over 14 amino acids. Germline V gives CDR1 SNHLY, CDR2 FYNNEI. Trimming pared 10 bases from V and 0 bases from J, leaving 10 bases between. The CDR3 loop reads CANNEGSYNSPLHF. Written as DNA, the CDR3 is TGTGCCAACAACGAGGGCTCCTATAATTCACCCCTCCACTTT.

This clone was detected once. V gene TRBV7-3 combines with J gene TRBJ2-1, with D possibly matching TRBD2 (5 bases). CDR3 length: 14 residues. The V end was cut by 5 bases, the J end by 3 bases, with 11 bases between. CDR1 SGHTA and CDR2 FQGTGA come from the germline V gene. The DNA of the CDR3 is TGTGCCAGCAGCGTAAGCGGAGTCTACAATGAGCAGTTCTTC. Translation gives CASSVSGVYNEQFF.